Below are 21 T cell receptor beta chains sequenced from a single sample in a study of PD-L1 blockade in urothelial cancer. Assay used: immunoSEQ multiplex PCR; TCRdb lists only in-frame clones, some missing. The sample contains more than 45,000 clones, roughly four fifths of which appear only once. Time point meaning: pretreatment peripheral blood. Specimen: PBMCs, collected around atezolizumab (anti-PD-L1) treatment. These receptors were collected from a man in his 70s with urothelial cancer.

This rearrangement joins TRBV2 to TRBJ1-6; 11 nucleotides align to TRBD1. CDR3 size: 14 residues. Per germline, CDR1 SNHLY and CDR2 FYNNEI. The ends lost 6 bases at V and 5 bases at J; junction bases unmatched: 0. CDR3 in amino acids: CASRGQGDNSPLHF. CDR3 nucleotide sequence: TGTGCCAGCAGGGGACAGGGGGATAATTCACCCCTCCACTTT.

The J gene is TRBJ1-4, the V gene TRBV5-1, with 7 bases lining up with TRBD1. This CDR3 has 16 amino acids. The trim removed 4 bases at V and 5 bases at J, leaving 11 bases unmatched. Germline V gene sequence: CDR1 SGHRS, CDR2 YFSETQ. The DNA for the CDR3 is TGCGCCAGCAGCAACCGGGACAGCGATGCAAATGAAAAACTGTTTTTT. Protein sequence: CASSNRDSDANEKLFF. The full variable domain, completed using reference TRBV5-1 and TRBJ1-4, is KAGVTQTPRYLIKTRGQQVTLSCSPISGHRSVSWYQQTPGQGLQFLFEYFSETQRNKGNFPGRFSGRQFSNSRSEMNVSTLELGDSALYLCASSNRDSDANEKLFFGSGTQLSVL.

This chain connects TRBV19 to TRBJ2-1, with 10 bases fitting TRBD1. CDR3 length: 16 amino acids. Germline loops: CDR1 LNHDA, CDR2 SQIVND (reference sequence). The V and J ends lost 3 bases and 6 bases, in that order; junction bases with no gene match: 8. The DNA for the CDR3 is TGTGCCAGTAGTATCGGAGGGGGACAGGGGTTCAATGAGCAGTTCTTC. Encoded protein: CASSIGGGQGFNEQFF.

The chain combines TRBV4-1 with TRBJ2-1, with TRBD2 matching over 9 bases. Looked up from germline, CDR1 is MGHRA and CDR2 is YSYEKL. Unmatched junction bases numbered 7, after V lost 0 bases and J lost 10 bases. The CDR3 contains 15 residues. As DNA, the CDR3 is TGCGCCAGCAGCCAAGATGCTGCGGGGGGGCGAGAGCAGTTCTTC. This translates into CASSQDAAGGREQFF.

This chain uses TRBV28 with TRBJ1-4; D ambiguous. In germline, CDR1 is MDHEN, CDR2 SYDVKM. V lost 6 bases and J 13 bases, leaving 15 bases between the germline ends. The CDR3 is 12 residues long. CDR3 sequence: CASSPPHRRLFF. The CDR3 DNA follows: TGTGCCAGCAGCCCCCCCCACCGGAGACTGTTTTTT.

The CDR3 DNA reads TGTGCCAGCAGCCCTTGGACAGAGAACACTGAAGCTTTCTTT. Its translation: CASSPWTENTEAFF. The gene calls are TRBV7-6 and TRBJ1-1; TRBD1 might be the D (6 bases). The CDR3 extends over 14 amino acids. V lost 5 bases and J lost 1, with 11 bases in between. Germline V CDR1 and CDR2: SGHVS, FNYEAQ.

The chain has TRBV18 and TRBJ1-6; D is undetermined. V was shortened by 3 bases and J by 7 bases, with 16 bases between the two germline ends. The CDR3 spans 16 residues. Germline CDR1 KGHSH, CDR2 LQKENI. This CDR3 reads CASSPSPFSGNSPLHF. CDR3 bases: TGTGCCAGCTCACCCTCGCCTTTCTCGGGGAATTCACCCCTCCACTTT.

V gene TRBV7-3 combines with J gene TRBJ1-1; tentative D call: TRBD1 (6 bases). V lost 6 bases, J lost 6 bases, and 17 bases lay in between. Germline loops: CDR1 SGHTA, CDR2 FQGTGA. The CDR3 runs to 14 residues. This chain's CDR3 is CASSLQGAVSEAFF. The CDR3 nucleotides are TGTGCCAGCAGTCTACAGGGAGCGGTGTCTGAAGCTTTCTTT.

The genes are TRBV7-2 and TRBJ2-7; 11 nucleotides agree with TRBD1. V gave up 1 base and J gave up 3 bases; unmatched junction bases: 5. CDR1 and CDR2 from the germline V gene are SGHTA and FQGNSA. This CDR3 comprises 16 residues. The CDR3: CASSLGGQGGGYEQYF. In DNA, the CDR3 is TGTGCCAGCAGCTTAGGGGGACAGGGGGGAGGCTACGAGCAGTACTTC.

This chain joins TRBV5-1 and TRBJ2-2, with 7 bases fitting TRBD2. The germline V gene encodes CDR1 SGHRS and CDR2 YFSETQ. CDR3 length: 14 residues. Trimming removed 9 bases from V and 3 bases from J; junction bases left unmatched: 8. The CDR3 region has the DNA TGCGCCAACCGGGAGGATTTAGACACCGGGGAGCTGTTTTTT. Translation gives CANREDLDTGELFF.

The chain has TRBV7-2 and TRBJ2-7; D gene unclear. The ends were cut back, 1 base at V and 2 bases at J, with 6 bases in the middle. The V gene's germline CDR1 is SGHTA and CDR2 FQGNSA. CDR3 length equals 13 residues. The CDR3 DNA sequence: TGTGCCAGCAGCTTAGACCGGGCCTACGAGCAGTACTTC. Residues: CASSLDRAYEQYF. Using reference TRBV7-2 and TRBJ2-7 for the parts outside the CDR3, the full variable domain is GAGVSQSPSNKVTEKGKDVELRCDPISGHTALYWYRQSLGQGLEFLIYFQGNSAPDKSGLPSDRFSAERTGGSVSTLTIQRTQQEDSAVYLCASSLDRAYEQYFGPGTRLTVT.

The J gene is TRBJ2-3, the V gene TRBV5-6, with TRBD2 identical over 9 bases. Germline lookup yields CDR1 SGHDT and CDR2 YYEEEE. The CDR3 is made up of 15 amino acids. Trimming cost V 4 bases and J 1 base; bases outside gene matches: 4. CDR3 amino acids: CASSPAGGRTDTQYF. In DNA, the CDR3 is TGTGCCAGCAGCCCAGCGGGGGGACGCACAGATACGCAGTATTTT.

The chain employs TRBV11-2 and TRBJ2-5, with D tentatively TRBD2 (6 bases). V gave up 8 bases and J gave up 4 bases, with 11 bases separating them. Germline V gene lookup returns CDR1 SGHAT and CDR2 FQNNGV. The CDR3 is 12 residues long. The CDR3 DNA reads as TGTGCCAGCGCCGCGGGGCGAGAGACCCAGTACTTC. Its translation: CASAAGRETQYF.

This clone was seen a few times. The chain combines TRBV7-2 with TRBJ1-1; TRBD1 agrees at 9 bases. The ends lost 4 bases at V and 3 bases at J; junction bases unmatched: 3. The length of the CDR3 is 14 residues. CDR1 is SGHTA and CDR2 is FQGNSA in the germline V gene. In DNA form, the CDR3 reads TGTGCCAGCAGCTCTAGACAGGGGGACACTGAAGCTTTCTTT. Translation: CASSSRQGDTEAFF.

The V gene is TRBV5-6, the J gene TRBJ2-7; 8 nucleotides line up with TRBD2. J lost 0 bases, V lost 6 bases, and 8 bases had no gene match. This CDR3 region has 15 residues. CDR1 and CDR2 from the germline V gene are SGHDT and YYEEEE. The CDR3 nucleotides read TGTGCCAGCAACTCCGGACTAGCAAGCTCCTACGAGCAGTACTTC. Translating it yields CASNSGLASSYEQYF. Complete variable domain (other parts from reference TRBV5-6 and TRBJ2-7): DAGVTQSPTHLIKTRGQQVTLRCSPKSGHDTVSWYQQALGQGPQFIFQYYEEEERQRGNFPDRFSGHQFPNYSSELNVNALLLGDSALYLCASNSGLASSYEQYFGPGTRLTVT.

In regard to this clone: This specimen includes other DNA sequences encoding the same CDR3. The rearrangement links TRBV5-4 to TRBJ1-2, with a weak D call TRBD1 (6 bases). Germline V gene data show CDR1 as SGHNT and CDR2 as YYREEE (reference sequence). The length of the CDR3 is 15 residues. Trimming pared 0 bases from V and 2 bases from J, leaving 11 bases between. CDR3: CASSLVSQGNYGYTF. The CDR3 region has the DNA TGTGCCAGCAGCTTGGTCAGTCAGGGGAACTATGGCTACACCTTC.

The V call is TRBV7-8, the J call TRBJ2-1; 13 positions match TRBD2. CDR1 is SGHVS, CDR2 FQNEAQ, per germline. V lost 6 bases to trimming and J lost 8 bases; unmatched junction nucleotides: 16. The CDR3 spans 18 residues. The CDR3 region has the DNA TGTGCCAGCAGTCCCCCCGGGATGACTAGCGGGAGGTCACATGAGCAGTTCTTC. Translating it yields CASSPPGMTSGRSHEQFF.

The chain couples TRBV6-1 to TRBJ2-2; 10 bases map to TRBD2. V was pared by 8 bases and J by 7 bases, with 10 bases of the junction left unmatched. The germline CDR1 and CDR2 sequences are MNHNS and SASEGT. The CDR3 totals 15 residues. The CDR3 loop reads CASGKTSGTGGELFF. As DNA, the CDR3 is TGTGCCAGCGGCAAAACTAGCGGGACGGGCGGGGAGCTGTTTTTT.

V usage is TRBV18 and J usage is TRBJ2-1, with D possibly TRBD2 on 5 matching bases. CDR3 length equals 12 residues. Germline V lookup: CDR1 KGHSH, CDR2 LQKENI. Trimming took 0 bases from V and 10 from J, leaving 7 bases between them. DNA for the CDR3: TGTGCCAGCTCACCACCGGCTAGCGAGCAGTTCTTC. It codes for CASSPPASEQFF.

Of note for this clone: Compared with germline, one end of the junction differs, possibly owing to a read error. The CDR3 loop reads CAISEFKYEFF. CDR3 coding DNA: TGTGCCATCAGTGAATTCAAGTATGAGTTTTTC. This chain links TRBV10-3 with TRBJ1-4; D unclear. The CDR3 sequence is 11 residues long. CDR1 is ENHRY, CDR2 SYGVKD, per germline.

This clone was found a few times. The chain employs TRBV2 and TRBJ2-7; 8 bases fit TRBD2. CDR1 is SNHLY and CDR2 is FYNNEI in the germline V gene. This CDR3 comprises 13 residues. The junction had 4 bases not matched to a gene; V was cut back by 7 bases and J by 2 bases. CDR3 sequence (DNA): TGTGCCAGCACCTATAGCGGGGCCTACGAGCAGTACTTC. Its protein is CASTYSGAYEQYF.